The clone carrying this T cell receptor beta chain was picked up one time. Antigen unknown. When the RNA was reverse transcribed, random hexamers were used with an input of about 0.45 to 1 ug. TCRdb called the immunoSEQ multiplex PCR reads again in MiXCR, with one record for every CDR3 protein. The data show 100,000 to 110,000 distinct CDR3 sequences, 95% seen once. These data come from a study of CD8 T cells in Susac syndrome. Study-wide background: Patients with Susac syndrome were, at the time of blood collection, therapy-naive, maintained on corticosteroids, or maintained on intravenous immunoglobulin alone.

General study findings and limits: Clonal CD8+ expansion in Susac was highest in TEMRA cells and active patients.

Germline V gene data show CDR1 as SGHNT and CDR2 as YYREEE (reference sequence). Trimming cost V 0 bases and J 8 bases, with 11 bases left between them. This CDR3 contains 13 residues. The J gene is TRBJ1-2, the V gene TRBV5-4; perhaps TRBD1 as D (6 bases). The source of this sequence is a human donor with Susac syndrome. Input material: CD8+ T cells from PBMCs. CDR3 protein: CASSLGGGSGYTF. The CDR3 DNA follows: TGTGCCAGCAGCTTGGGTGGGGGCAGCGGCTACACCTTC.